This T cell receptor (beta chain) originates from a study of Ad26.COV2.S vaccination and SARS-CoV-2 variants. Study background: Donor allocation was to the COV1001 Ad26.COV2.S trial arm.

Generated by immunoSEQ multiplex PCR, the TCRdb table keeps only in-frame clones and is missing some. The sample has 350,000 to 450,000 clones, roughly 91% seen once. For this clone: Its antigen is still unknown.

Specified treatment: over 15 received Ad26.COV2.S at low or high dose, single or two shots; several received placebo; per-sample allocation not given. Samples came from day 63 after the first vaccine or placebo injection. Germline values: CDR1 GTSNPN, CDR2 SVGIG (reference sequence). The CDR3 contains 13 residues. The V end was cut by 5 bases, the J end by 5 bases, with 15 bases between. General study points: Comparable non-spike TCR breadth was observed in vaccine and placebo recipients. Vaccinees showed greater spike-specific TCR breadth than placebo recipients.

The sample consisted of peripheral blood, taken in a trial of Ad26.COV2.S vaccine versus placebo. V is TRBV30 and J is TRBJ1-2; D not resolved. The receptor comes from a person between 18 and 59 years old who received the Ad26.COV2.S COVID-19 vaccine or a placebo. CDR3 in DNA: TGTGCCTGGCAGGATATAATATCGTATGGCTACACCTTC. This codes for CAWQDIISYGYTF. Drawing the rest from reference TRBV30 and TRBJ1-2, the complete variable domain is SQTIHQWPATLVQPVGSPLSLECTVEGTSNPNLYWYRQAAGRGLQLLFYSVGIGQISSEVPQNLSASRPQDRQFILSSKKLLLSDSGFYLCAWQDIISYGYTFGSGTRLTVV.